This T cell receptor beta chain was sequenced for a study of T cells in tumors after PD-1 blockade (dated by TCRdb to between 2019 and 2020). About the study as a whole: Patients were excluded if they had prior checkpoint blockade, use of systemic immunosuppressants, or recent radiotherapy or other anti-cancer therapy within 4 weeks. Paired single-cell RNA and TCR sequencing was done in the study on site-matched tumors from patients with BCC or SCC, both before and after anti-PD-1 therapy. Patients received pembrolizumab 200 mg every 3 weeks or cemiplimab 350 mg every 2 weeks. Some patients also continued taking vismodegib 150 mg daily during anti-PD-1 treatment. Tumor samples averaged around 24,000 TCR templates (range about 550-99,264) and 6,041 unique clonotypes, approximately 20-fold deeper than single-cell TCR sequencing. Clinical response was assessed using RECIST version 1.1. What the research found in general, with its limitations: Clonal replacement was seen only when comparing pre- and post-treatment samples and not when comparing two pre-treatment samples, which argues against artifacts from biopsy timing or location. Most exhausted CD8+ clones that expanded after therapy were novel clonotypes not detected before treatment, suggesting clonal replacement instead of reinvigoration of pre-existing clones. The source of novel T cell clones was not identified, and lymphoid organs or rare unexpanded clones within the tumor or the tumor periphery could be included among the possible sources. Around two fifths of TCR clonotypes from the tumor were detected in blood, and certain novel exhausted tumor clones were present in blood collected before treatment, which suggests recruitment from the periphery.

According to the study, the label for this sample's time point signals: before anti-PD-1 therapy. The tumor biopsies were site-matched, meaning the biopsies were taken from the same primary tumor before and after PD-1 blockade. For bulk TCRbeta sequencing, genomic DNA was extracted from tumor biopsies or peripheral blood, and input amounts ranged from roughly 550 ng to 6,500 ng. Leftover biopsy material went through bulk TCRbeta sequencing, with the goal of boosting sensitivity for rare clonotypes relative to single-cell TCR sequencing. All patients had histologically proven advanced or metastatic basal or squamous cell carcinoma and were poor candidates for surgical resection. The basal cell carcinoma cohort comprised 10 or so patients, of whom several had bulk tumor TCR sequencing. Fresh biopsies were taken from the primary tumor site, and part of the biopsy material was kept in RNAlater for exome and bulk TCR sequencing.

By sample share, this clone is medium-sized (0.01 to 0.1%). Its antigen is unknown. Base qualities are not provided; no much larger clone lies one nucleotide away. Deep TCRbeta sequencing was performed with the immunoSEQ platform. As for the authors' bioinformatics: Only productive rearrangements were exported from the immunoSEQ Analyzer for further analysis. A two-sided binomial test with a Bonferroni-corrected P below 0.01 was used to call clones that significantly expanded or contracted between timepoints. Bulk TCRbeta clonotypes were assigned T cell phenotypes by matching to single-cell RNA+TCR-seq clones sharing the same TCRbeta sequence. Tumor enrichment of a clone was calculated by dividing the clone's tumor frequency by the clone's PBMC frequency, both taken from bulk TCR sequencing. GLIPH was used to group TCRs into specificity groups, clusters of distinct TCRs likely recognizing common antigens via shared CDR3 motifs. TCRdb took over this immuneACCESS table, retaining in-frame rearrangements with V and J assigned. Such tables are incomplete; in checked studies, under half of the missing clones stem from an unresolved V gene, and the remainder is unexplained. V, J and clone size were drawn from that table, and D and trimming were deduced from the DNA. For this sample the table gives 11,000 or so clones, of which roughly 63% were detected only once. The ten top clones hold about 15% of the sample.

CDR1 and CDR2 were assigned from the germline V gene (reference sequence) as LNHNV and YYDKDF. Inclusive of the bounding cysteine and phenylalanine, the CDR3 is 17 residues long. Only CDR3 DNA remains: 51 bases, in frame from the first base. The trim is 5 bases for V and 0 bases for J, with a gap of 17 bases between the germline ends. The sequences come from tumor tissue, collected before anti-PD-1 treatment. The TCR sequence derives from a human donor with basal cell carcinoma. Here the chain combines TRBV15 and TRBJ1-3, with no confidently assigned D gene. The DNA sequence is as follows: TGTGCCACCAGCCGTCGACTCCGGGATCACTCTGGAAACACCATATATTTT. This codes for CATSRRLRDHSGNTIYF.